The clone carrying this TCR beta chain was found a few times. Its antigen remains unknown. This sample stems from a study of T cell repertoires in cytomegalovirus infection. Overall study: Well-studied HLA-B-restricted epitopes and recently identified HLA-C-restricted epitopes of CMV were both used in the study. CMV infection together with matching HLA type was indicated by public TCR beta signatures. Whole-study findings and limits: HLA-C-restricted TCR beta clonotypes specific for CMV led the ex vivo response.

TCRdb itself ran the reads through MiXCR, one entry per CDR3 protein. This table holds some 920,000 distinct CDR3 sequences, roughly 30% found once. The TCR sequence derives from a human donor in good health (CMV status not recorded). Some clones in this sample may be carry-over from other donors' samples. The sample was cultured CD8+ T cells from PBMCs, taken from culture after CMV antigen stimulation.

CDR3 in amino acids: CASSSDRGQSLYNEQFF. The CDR3 DNA sequence: TGTGCCAGCAGTTCGGACAGGGGCCAATCCTTATACAATGAGCAGTTCTTC. The gene calls are TRBV2 and TRBJ2-1; 9 positions agree with TRBD1. The germline gives CDR1 SNHLY, CDR2 FYNNEI. CDR3 size: 17 residues. The J segment lost 4 bases and the V segment lost 5 bases, leaving 12 bases of the junction unmatched.